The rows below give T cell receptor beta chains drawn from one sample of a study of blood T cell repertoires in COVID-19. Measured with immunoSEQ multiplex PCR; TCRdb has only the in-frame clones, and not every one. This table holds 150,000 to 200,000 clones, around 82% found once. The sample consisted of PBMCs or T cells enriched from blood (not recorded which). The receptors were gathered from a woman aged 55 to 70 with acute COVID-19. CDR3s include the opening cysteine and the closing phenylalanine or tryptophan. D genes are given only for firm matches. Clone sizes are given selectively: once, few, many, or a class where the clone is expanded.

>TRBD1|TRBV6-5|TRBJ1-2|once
CASNRDRGLYTF
TGTGCCAGCAACCGGGACAGGGGGCTCTACACCTTC
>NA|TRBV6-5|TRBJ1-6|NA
CASSYGGSWVYSPLHF
TGTGCCAGCAGTTACGGGGGCAGCTGGGTGTATTCACCCCTCCACTTT
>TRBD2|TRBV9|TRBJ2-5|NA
CASSVVASGKETQYF
TGTGCCAGCAGCGTAGTGGCTAGCGGAAAAGAGACCCAGTACTTC
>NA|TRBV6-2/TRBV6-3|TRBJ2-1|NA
CASSERRSYNEQFF
TGTGCCAGCAGCGAGAGGAGGTCCTACAATGAGCAGTTCTTC
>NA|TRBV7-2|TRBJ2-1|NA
CASSWGANEQFF
TGTGCCAGCAGCTGGGGAGCTAATGAGCAGTTCTTC
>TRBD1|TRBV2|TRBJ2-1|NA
CARRIAAGTGGHNEQFF
TGTGCCAGACGCATCGCCGCCGGGACAGGGGGCCACAATGAGCAGTTCTTC
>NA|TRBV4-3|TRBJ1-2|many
CASSHRRGMSGYTF
TGCGCCAGCAGCCATCGGCGGGGAATGAGTGGCTACACCTTC
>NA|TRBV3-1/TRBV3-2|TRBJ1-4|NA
CASSQDQAKGREKLFF
TGTGCCAGCAGCCAAGATCAGGCGAAGGGGCGGGAAAAACTGTTTTTT
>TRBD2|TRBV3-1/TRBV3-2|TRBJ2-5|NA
CASSQGTSGRLGTQYF
TGTGCCAGCAGCCAAGGGACTAGCGGGAGATTAGGGACCCAGTACTTC
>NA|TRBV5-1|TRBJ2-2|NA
CASSLAFGASDTGELFF
TGCGCCAGCAGCTTGGCTTTCGGCGCCAGCGACACCGGGGAGCTGTTTTTT
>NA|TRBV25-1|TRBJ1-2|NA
CASSAGGGYTF
TGTGCCAGCAGTGCTGGGGGCGGCTACACCTTC
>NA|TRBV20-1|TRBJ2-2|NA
CSARSGGELFF
TGCAGTGCTAGGAGCGGAGGGGAGCTGTTTTTT
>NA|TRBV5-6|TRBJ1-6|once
CASSVDLDTSPLHF
TGTGCCAGCAGCGTTGACCTGGACACTTCACCCCTCCACTTT
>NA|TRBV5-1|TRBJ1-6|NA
CASRIQEGTSPLHF
TGCGCCAGCAGGATTCAGGAGGGGACTTCACCCCTCCACTTT
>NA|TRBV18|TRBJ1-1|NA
CASSLATGREEAFF
TGTGCCAGCTCCCTTGCGACAGGTCGCGAAGAAGCTTTCTTT
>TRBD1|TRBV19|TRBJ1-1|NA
CASSSNRQGAAEAFF
TGTGCCAGTAGTAGTAATCGGCAGGGGGCGGCTGAAGCTTTCTTT
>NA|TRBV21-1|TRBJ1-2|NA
CASRLTDYGYTF
TGTGCCAGCAGGCTAACAGATTATGGCTACACCTTC
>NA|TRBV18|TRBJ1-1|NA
CASSPTGNTEAFF
TGTGCCAGCTCACCTACAGGGAACACTGAAGCTTTCTTT
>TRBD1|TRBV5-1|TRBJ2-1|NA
CASSTTGTGSPNEQFF
TGCGCCAGCAGTACGACCGGGACAGGGTCCCCTAATGAGCAGTTCTTC
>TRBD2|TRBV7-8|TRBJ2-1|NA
CASSRGGLAGGSPLHGEQFF
TGTGCCAGCAGCCGGGGTGGGCTAGCGGGAGGATCCCCCCTACACGGTGAGCAGTTCTTC
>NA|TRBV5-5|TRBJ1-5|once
CASSNGQRNQPQHF
TGTGCCAGCAGCAATGGACAGAGAAATCAGCCCCAGCATTTT
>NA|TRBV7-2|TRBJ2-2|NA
CASIQATGELFF
TGTGCCAGCATCCAGGCCACCGGGGAGCTGTTTTTT
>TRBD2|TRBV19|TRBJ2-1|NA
CASRLAAYNEQFF
TGTGCCAGTAGACTAGCGGCCTACAATGAGCAGTTCTTC
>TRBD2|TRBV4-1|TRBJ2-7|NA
CASSQTLAGGYEQYF
TGCGCCAGCAGCCAGACCCTAGCGGGAGGATACGAGCAGTACTTC
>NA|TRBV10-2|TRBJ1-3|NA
CASERLGGNTIYF
TGCGCCAGCGAGCGTCTAGGAGGAAACACCATATATTTT
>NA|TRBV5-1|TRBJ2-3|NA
CASRQQGTDTQYF
TGCGCCAGCAGACAGCAGGGGACAGATACGCAGTATTTT
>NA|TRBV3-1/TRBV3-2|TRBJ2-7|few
CASSLRGSGAYEQYF
TGTGCCAGCAGCCTACGGGGGAGCGGCGCCTACGAGCAGTACTTC
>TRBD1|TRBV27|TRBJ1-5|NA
CASSTHTGGNQPQHF
TGTGCCAGCAGTACTCATACAGGGGGTAATCAGCCCCAGCATTTT
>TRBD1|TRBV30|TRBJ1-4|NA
CAWSLGTGNEKLFF
TGTGCCTGGAGTCTCGGGACAGGGAATGAAAAACTGTTTTTT
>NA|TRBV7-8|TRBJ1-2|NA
CASSLAGGHYGYTF
TGTGCCAGCAGCTTAGCGGGGGGTCACTATGGCTACACCTTC
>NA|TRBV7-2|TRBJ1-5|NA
CASSLGGERPQHF
TGTGCCAGCAGCTTAGGAGGAGAAAGACCCCAGCATTTT
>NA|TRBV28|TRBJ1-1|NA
CASSPGTLRTEAFF
TGTGCCAGCAGTCCCGGGACTCTGAGAACTGAAGCTTTCTTT
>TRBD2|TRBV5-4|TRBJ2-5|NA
CASSNGVGGVETQYF
TGTGCCAGCAGCAACGGAGTGGGGGGGGTAGAGACCCAGTACTTC
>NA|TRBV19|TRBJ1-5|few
CASSPGGRGKQPQHF
TGTGCCAGTAGTCCAGGCGGGAGGGGGAAACAGCCCCAGCATTTT
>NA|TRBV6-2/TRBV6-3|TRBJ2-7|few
CASSYSGKEGILLEQYF
TGTGCCAGCAGTTACTCGGGAAAGGAGGGTATTCTCCTCGAGCAGTACTTC
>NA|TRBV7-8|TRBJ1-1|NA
CASSLGGGRAFF
TGTGCCAGCAGTTTAGGGGGGGGACGTGCTTTCTTT
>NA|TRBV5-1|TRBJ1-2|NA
CASSLAGPYGYTF
TGCGCCAGCAGCTTGGCAGGGCCCTATGGCTACACCTTC
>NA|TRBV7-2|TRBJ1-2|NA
CASREPGGGYTF
TGTGCCAGCAGGGAGCCAGGAGGGGGCTACACCTTC
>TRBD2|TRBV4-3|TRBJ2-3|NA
CASSPPGRSGGSTDTQYF
TGCGCCAGCAGCCCTCCCGGGAGGAGCGGGGGAAGCACAGATACGCAGTATTTT
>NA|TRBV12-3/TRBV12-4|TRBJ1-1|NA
CASSFRSQGLTFF
TGTGCCAGCAGTTTTAGGAGCCAGGGGTTAACTTTCTTT
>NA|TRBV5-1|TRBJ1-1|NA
CASSLAPVSTEAFF
TGCGCCAGCAGCTTGGCACCAGTCTCCACTGAAGCTTTCTTT
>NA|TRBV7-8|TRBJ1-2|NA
CASSLAEVDYGYTF
TGTGCCAGCAGCTTAGCGGAGGTGGACTATGGCTACACCTTC
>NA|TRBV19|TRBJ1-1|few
CASSPLWGGGVNRRNTEAFF
TGTGCCAGTAGTCCTCTATGGGGGGGAGGGGTAAATAGGAGGAACACTGAAGCTTTCTTT
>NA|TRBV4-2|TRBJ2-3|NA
CASSQKPGLPTDTQYF
TGTGCCAGCAGCCAAAAGCCGGGACTGCCTACAGATACGCAGTATTTT
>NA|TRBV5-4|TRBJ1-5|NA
CASSFGGTGSNQPQHF
TGTGCCAGCAGTTTCGGGGGGACGGGGAGCAATCAGCCCCAGCATTTT
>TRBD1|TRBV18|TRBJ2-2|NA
CASSLTRGLIGELFF
TGTGCCAGCTCACTAACCAGGGGGCTCATCGGGGAGCTGTTTTTT
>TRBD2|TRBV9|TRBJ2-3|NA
CASSLSGSGTDTQYF
TGTGCCAGCAGCCTTAGCGGGAGCGGGACAGATACGCAGTATTTT
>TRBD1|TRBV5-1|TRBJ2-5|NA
CASSWTERTGDLGETQYF
TGCGCCAGCAGCTGGACGGAGAGGACAGGGGATTTAGGAGAGACCCAGTACTTC
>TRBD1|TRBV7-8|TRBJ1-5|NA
CASSLAGGTGQGSNQPQHF
TGTGCCAGCAGCTTAGCAGGGGGCACCGGACAGGGGAGCAATCAGCCCCAGCATTTT
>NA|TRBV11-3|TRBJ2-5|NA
CASSLSSGAGETQYF
TGTGCCAGCAGCTTATCATCCGGGGCGGGGGAGACCCAGTACTTC
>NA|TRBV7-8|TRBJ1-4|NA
CASSLQGSREKLFF
TGTGCCAGCAGCTTACAGGGTAGTCGTGAAAAACTGTTTTTT
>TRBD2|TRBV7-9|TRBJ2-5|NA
CASSVSGGPQETQYF
TGTGCCAGCAGCGTTAGCGGGGGGCCCCAAGAGACCCAGTACTTC
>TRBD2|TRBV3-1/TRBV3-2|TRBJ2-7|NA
CASSQMTSGRYEQYF
TGTGCCAGCAGCCAAATGACTAGCGGGAGGTACGAGCAGTACTTC